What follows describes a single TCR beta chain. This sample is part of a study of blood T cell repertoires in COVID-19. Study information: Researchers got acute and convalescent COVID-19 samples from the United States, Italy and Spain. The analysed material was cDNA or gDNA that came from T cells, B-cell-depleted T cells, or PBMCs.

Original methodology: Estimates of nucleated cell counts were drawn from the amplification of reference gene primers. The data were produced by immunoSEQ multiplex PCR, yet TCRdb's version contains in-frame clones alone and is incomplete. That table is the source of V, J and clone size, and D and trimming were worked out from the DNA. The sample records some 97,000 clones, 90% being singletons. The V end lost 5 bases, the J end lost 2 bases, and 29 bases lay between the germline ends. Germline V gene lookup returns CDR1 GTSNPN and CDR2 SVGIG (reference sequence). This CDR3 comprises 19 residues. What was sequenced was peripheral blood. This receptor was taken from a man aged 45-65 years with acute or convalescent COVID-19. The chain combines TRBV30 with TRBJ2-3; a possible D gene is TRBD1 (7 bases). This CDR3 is CAWVRVVGGPGVSTDTQYF. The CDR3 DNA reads TGTGCCTGGGTGAGGGTAGTAGGGGGCCCGGGGGTTTCCACAGATACGCAGTATTTT.